This T cell receptor (beta chain) originates from a study of cytomegalovirus exposure and HLA in healthy donors. Germline CDR1 reads MNHNY; CDR2 reads SVGAGI (reference sequence). This CDR3 is built from 13 residues. The ends lost 10 bases at V and 8 bases at J; junction bases unmatched: 13. The primer mix had 60 Vbeta and 13 Jbeta primers. The assay was immunoSEQ multiplex PCR, and TCRdb's table has in-frame clones only and misses some. The sample records about 160,000 clones, roughly 75% being singletons. The chain uses TRBV6-6 and TRBJ1-2; 7 nucleotides align to TRBD1. This clonotype originated in a man younger than 35 in good health and CMV-seronegative. Specimen: PBMCs. DNA of the CDR3: TGTGCCACCAGGGGACTGACAGGGTACGGCTACACCTTC. It is translated as CATRGLTGYGYTF.